The sequence of this T cell receptor (beta chain) was determined in a study of T cells in Graves' hyperthyroidism and ophthalmopathy. The wider study: Specimen type is peripheral blood, collected at initial diagnosis prior to any treatment. Findings and limits, study-wide: Most thyroid-expanded clonotypes above 0.001 were also found in blood.

Those patients with uncontrolled infection, other autoimmune disease, pregnancy or lactation were excluded. PBMCs were sourced from approximately 9.3 ml fresh peripheral blood. Concerning this clonotype: Its antigen is undetermined.

TCR beta CDR3 region amplification was performed from RNA transcripts. TCR CDR3 regions were first amplified by RT-PCR with HTBI primers. TCRdb ran MiXCR on the multiplex PCR reads and lists one entry per CDR3 protein. Of around 610,000 distinct CDR3 sequences in the sample, approximately 14% are singletons; the top ten hold approximately 4.3%. The CDR3 totals 14 residues. Trimming removed 3 bases at V and 0 bases at J, with 9 bases between. Germline lookup yields CDR1 SGHAT and CDR2 FQNNGV. The rearrangement uses TRBV11-2 and TRBJ2-7; D gene uncertain. Sequencing was carried out using blood. The TCR was taken from a woman aged 40 to 50 with Graves' ophthalmopathy. CDR3 protein: CASSFYSPSYEQYF. CDR3 sequence (DNA): TGTGCCAGCAGCTTTTATAGCCCCTCCTACGAGCAGTACTTC.